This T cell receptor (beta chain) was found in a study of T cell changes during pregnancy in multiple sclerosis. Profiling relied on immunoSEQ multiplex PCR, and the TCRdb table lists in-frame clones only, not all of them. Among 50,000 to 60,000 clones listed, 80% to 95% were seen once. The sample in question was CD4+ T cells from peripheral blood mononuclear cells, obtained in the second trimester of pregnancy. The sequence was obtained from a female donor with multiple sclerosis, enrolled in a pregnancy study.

The chain's CDR3 is CASSLGLDRIYGYTF. The CDR3 DNA reads as TGCGCCAGCAGCTTGGGCCTGGACAGGATTTATGGCTACACCTTC. This sequence joins TRBV5-1 and TRBJ1-2, with 7 bases fitting TRBD1. V lost 0 bases and J lost 5; bases outside the gene matches: 7. This CDR3 has 15 amino acids. Germline values: CDR1 SGHRS, CDR2 YFSETQ. Full variable domain (rest looked up from reference TRBV5-1 and TRBJ1-2): KAGVTQTPRYLIKTRGQQVTLSCSPISGHRSVSWYQQTPGQGLQFLFEYFSETQRNKGNFPGRFSGRQFSNSRSEMNVSTLELGDSALYLCASSLGLDRIYGYTFGSGTRLTVV.